These T cell receptor beta chains were read from a single sample in a study of blood T cells in healthy people across ages. TCRdb redid the calling of the 5' RACE reads with MiXCR, one entry per CDR3 protein. The sample records about 640,000 distinct CDR3 sequences, approximately 30% being singletons. Sequencing was done on a sample of blood. All receptors derive from a woman aged 80 or older in good health. CDR3s leave out the opening cysteine and the closing phenylalanine or tryptophan.

cdr3_length | j_call | v_call | cdr3_aa
12 | TRBJ2-1 | TRBV7-2 | AFTGQGGGNEQF
10 | TRBJ2-2 | TRBV19 | AGMGSTGELF
13 | TRBJ1-2 | TRBV20-1 | SASLRARHLNGYT
13 | TRBJ2-3 | TRBV12-3/TRBV12-4 | ASTPDGIRTDTQY
10 | TRBJ2-7 | TRBV12-3/TRBV12-4 | ASSFDSYEQY
12 | TRBJ1-5 | TRBV27 | ASRPGPSNQPQH
13 | TRBJ2-2 | TRBV7-2 | ASRAGTANTGELF
14 | TRBJ1-1 | TRBV4-3 | ASSQGGTGGVTEAF
10 | TRBJ2-5 | TRBV3-1 | ASSLAWAEQY
11 | TRBJ1-6 | TRBV20-1 | SASRQRDSPLH
13 | TRBJ2-1 | TRBV10-3 | AISRTSEDYNEQF
10 | TRBJ2-5 | TRBV20-1 | STIGAAETQY
11 | TRBJ1-1 | TRBV6-9 | ASRTQGDTEAF
13 | TRBJ2-4 | TRBV5-1 | ASRESSGLANIQY
14 | TRBJ2-5 | TRBV7-8 | ASSPYYTGNQETQY
12 | TRBJ2-7 | TRBV6-5 | ASSPSGGGYEQY
14 | TRBJ1-1 | TRBV5-1 | ASSLIPPGTNTEAF
12 | TRBJ2-3 | TRBV5-1 | ASSSSQGTDTQY
12 | TRBJ1-1 | TRBV7-8 | ASSPTPLNTEAF
10 | TRBJ2-1 | TRBV3-1 | ASSPTSGTRF
11 | TRBJ2-7 | TRBV7-9 | ASSPTAVAEQY
13 | TRBJ1-1 | TRBV4-2 | ASSQMAGMNTEAF
13 | TRBJ2-1 | TRBV29-1 | SVDRAGVYGNEQF
9 | TRBJ2-3 | TRBV25-1 | ASFYALAQY
13 | TRBJ2-1 | TRBV7-2 | ASSSSGDPFNEQF
13 | TRBJ2-5 | TRBV7-9 | ASSLLNWYQETQY
11 | TRBJ2-1 | TRBV2 | ASRTGRCDEQF
10 | TRBJ1-5 | TRBV3-1 | ASSQLDQPQH
13 | TRBJ2-3 | TRBV6-1 | ASSLTSGGTDTQY
13 | TRBJ1-2 | TRBV5-1 | ASGLPGQGLDGYT
11 | TRBJ1-2 | TRBV15 | ATSMRDLGGYT
17 | TRBJ2-6 | TRBV20-1 | SARDPRIGGFSGANVLT
14 | TRBJ2-1 | TRBV9 | ASGAASGGLRGEQF
15 | TRBJ2-2 | TRBV3-1 | ASNQDRAVMNTGELF
17 | TRBJ2-1 | TRBV12-5 | ASGLGQGYAVSRGNEQF
9 | TRBJ1-2 | TRBV20-1 | SASSGIGYT
11 | TRBJ1-2 | TRBV21-1 | ASSPSGLDGYT
11 | TRBJ1-5 | TRBV20-1 | SASQGVDQPQH